The rows below give T cell receptor beta chains drawn from one sample of a study of T cell responses to AZD1222 COVID-19 vaccine. Assay used: immunoSEQ multiplex PCR; TCRdb lists only in-frame clones, some missing. The data contain approximately 90,000 clones, 70% to 90% of them singletons. The source material was peripheral blood, sampled on day 0 of AZD1222 vaccination. The receptors were gathered from an adult in good health. The CDR3 runs from the conserved cysteine through the conserved F or W. D genes are given only for firm matches. Clone size appears in some rows only: once, few, many, or a class for an expanded clone.

j_call: TRBJ2-2; d_call: .; clone_size: .; v_call: TRBV18; cdr3_aa: CASSPPGRIANTGELFF; cdr3_nt: TGTGCCAGCTCACCACCGGGCAGGATTGCGAACACCGGGGAGCTGTTTTTT
j_call: TRBJ2-3; d_call: .; clone_size: once; v_call: TRBV11-3; cdr3_aa: CASSPRTPDTQYF; cdr3_nt: TGTGCCAGCAGCCCCCGAACGCCCGATACGCAGTATTTT
j_call: TRBJ2-3; d_call: TRBD2; clone_size: .; v_call: TRBV10-3; cdr3_aa: CAIKGLAGMSDTQYF; cdr3_nt: TGTGCCATCAAAGGACTAGCGGGGATGTCAGATACGCAGTATTTT
j_call: TRBJ1-2; d_call: .; clone_size: .; v_call: TRBV5-6; cdr3_aa: CASSFEGHGPNYGYTF; cdr3_nt: TGTGCCAGCAGCTTTGAGGGGCACGGTCCTAACTATGGCTACACCTTC
j_call: TRBJ2-1; d_call: TRBD2; clone_size: .; v_call: TRBV6-2/TRBV6-3; cdr3_aa: CASSYKLLAGLSYNEQFF; cdr3_nt: TGTGCCAGCAGTTACAAATTACTAGCGGGGTTGTCCTACAATGAGCAGTTCTTC
j_call: TRBJ1-1; d_call: TRBD1; clone_size: .; v_call: TRBV2; cdr3_aa: CASRGQINTEAFF; cdr3_nt: TGTGCCAGCAGGGGACAGATTAACACTGAAGCTTTCTTT
j_call: TRBJ2-7; d_call: .; clone_size: .; v_call: TRBV11-2; cdr3_aa: CASSLLGGLLYEQYF; cdr3_nt: TGTGCCAGCAGCTTACTCGGGGGCCTCCTCTACGAGCAGTACTTC
j_call: TRBJ2-7; d_call: .; clone_size: few; v_call: TRBV4-1; cdr3_aa: CASSPRFYDEQSSYEQYF; cdr3_nt: TGCGCCAGCAGCCCACGGTTCTATGACGAACAGAGCTCCTACGAGCAGTACTTC
j_call: TRBJ2-1; d_call: TRBD1; clone_size: .; v_call: TRBV28; cdr3_aa: CASSADRGNEHEQFF; cdr3_nt: TGTGCCAGCAGTGCGGACAGGGGAAACGAACACGAGCAGTTCTTC
j_call: TRBJ1-4; d_call: TRBD1; clone_size: .; v_call: TRBV28; cdr3_aa: CASSLYLQGTTNEKLFF; cdr3_nt: TGTGCCAGCAGTTTATATCTACAGGGGACAACTAATGAAAAACTGTTTTTT
j_call: TRBJ1-2; d_call: TRBD1; clone_size: .; v_call: TRBV30; cdr3_aa: CAWSVTTGGGGYTF; cdr3_nt: TGTGCCTGGAGTGTAACAACAGGGGGCGGCGGCTACACCTTC
j_call: TRBJ2-2; d_call: TRBD1; clone_size: .; v_call: TRBV5-1; cdr3_aa: CASISKTGQGTGELFF; cdr3_nt: TGCGCCAGCATTTCGAAAACGGGACAGGGGACCGGGGAGCTGTTTTTT
j_call: TRBJ2-7; d_call: TRBD1; clone_size: .; v_call: TRBV6-5; cdr3_aa: CASRKTGSYEQYF; cdr3_nt: TGTGCCAGCAGAAAGACAGGGTCCTACGAGCAGTACTTC
j_call: TRBJ2-5; d_call: .; clone_size: .; v_call: TRBV9; cdr3_aa: CASSVGPRRTYQETQYF; cdr3_nt: TGTGCCAGCAGCGTAGGCCCCAGGCGGACGTACCAAGAGACCCAGTACTTC
j_call: TRBJ1-6; d_call: .; clone_size: .; v_call: TRBV5-1; cdr3_aa: CASSPGPNSPLHF; cdr3_nt: TGCGCCAGCAGTCCGGGACCTAATTCACCCCTCCACTTT
j_call: TRBJ2-3; d_call: .; clone_size: .; v_call: TRBV25-1; cdr3_aa: CASSERAQAVTDTQYF; cdr3_nt: TGTGCCAGCAGTGAACGGGCCCAAGCGGTCACAGATACGCAGTATTTT
j_call: TRBJ1-4; d_call: TRBD1; clone_size: .; v_call: TRBV10-3; cdr3_aa: CAIRDRANEKLFF; cdr3_nt: TGTGCCATCAGGGACAGGGCTAATGAAAAACTGTTTTTT
j_call: TRBJ1-1; d_call: TRBD1; clone_size: .; v_call: TRBV5-1; cdr3_aa: CASSLAGTGFTEAFF; cdr3_nt: TGCGCCAGCAGCCTGGCTGGGACAGGGTTTACTGAAGCTTTCTTT
j_call: TRBJ1-4; d_call: .; clone_size: .; v_call: TRBV10-3; cdr3_aa: CAISVREGEKLFF; cdr3_nt: TGTGCCATCAGCGTACGCGAGGGTGAAAAACTGTTTTTT
j_call: TRBJ1-4; d_call: .; clone_size: .; v_call: TRBV27; cdr3_aa: CASSFRRLHEKLFF; cdr3_nt: TGTGCCAGCAGTTTCAGACGGCTTCATGAAAAACTGTTTTTT
j_call: TRBJ1-2; d_call: .; clone_size: .; v_call: TRBV15; cdr3_aa: CATSREGAGALGGYTF; cdr3_nt: TGTGCCACCAGCAGAGAGGGAGCAGGGGCGCTGGGAGGCTACACCTTC
j_call: TRBJ2-3; d_call: TRBD1; clone_size: .; v_call: TRBV12-3/TRBV12-4; cdr3_aa: CASSKGAPDTQYF; cdr3_nt: TGTGCCAGCAGTAAGGGGGCCCCAGATACGCAGTATTTT
j_call: TRBJ1-3; d_call: TRBD1; clone_size: .; v_call: TRBV3-1/TRBV3-2; cdr3_aa: CASSQGTGISGNTIYF; cdr3_nt: TGTGCCAGCAGCCAAGGGACAGGAATCTCTGGAAACACCATATATTTT
j_call: TRBJ1-1; d_call: TRBD1; clone_size: .; v_call: TRBV5-1; cdr3_aa: CASSDTTGANTEAFF; cdr3_nt: TGCGCCAGCAGCGACACGACAGGGGCGAACACTGAAGCTTTCTTT
j_call: TRBJ2-2; d_call: .; clone_size: .; v_call: TRBV23-1; cdr3_aa: CASSSPGEENTGELFF; cdr3_nt: TGCGCCAGCAGTTCCCCCGGAGAGGAGAACACCGGGGAGCTGTTTTTT
j_call: TRBJ2-1; d_call: .; clone_size: once; v_call: TRBV7-2; cdr3_aa: CASSLGWASDYNEQFF; cdr3_nt: TGTGCCAGCAGCCTAGGGTGGGCTAGTGACTACAATGAGCAGTTCTTC
j_call: TRBJ1-2; d_call: TRBD1; clone_size: .; v_call: TRBV30; cdr3_aa: CAWEETGGLGYTF; cdr3_nt: TGTGCCTGGGAAGAGACAGGGGGCCTGGGCTACACCTTC
j_call: TRBJ1-6; d_call: .; clone_size: few; v_call: TRBV7-9; cdr3_aa: CASSLGRNLNSPLHF; cdr3_nt: TGTGCCAGCAGCTTAGGCCGAAACCTTAATTCACCCCTCCACTTT
j_call: TRBJ1-2; d_call: .; clone_size: .; v_call: TRBV6-6; cdr3_aa: CASSPRLVGANYGYTF; cdr3_nt: TGTGCCAGCAGCCCACGACTCGTGGGTGCTAACTATGGCTACACCTTC
j_call: TRBJ2-5; d_call: .; clone_size: .; v_call: TRBV5-1; cdr3_aa: CASSLRAETQYF; cdr3_nt: TGCGCCAGCAGCTTGCGGGCGGAGACCCAGTACTTC
j_call: TRBJ2-1; d_call: TRBD2; clone_size: .; v_call: TRBV5-8; cdr3_aa: CASSPGGGLYNEQFF; cdr3_nt: TGTGCCAGCAGCCCTGGCGGGGGTTTGTACAATGAGCAGTTCTTC
j_call: TRBJ2-2; d_call: TRBD2; clone_size: .; v_call: TRBV29-1; cdr3_aa: CSVGGLAGVTGELFF; cdr3_nt: TGCAGCGTTGGGGGACTAGCGGGGGTCACCGGGGAGCTGTTTTTT
j_call: TRBJ2-3; d_call: .; clone_size: .; v_call: TRBV7-9; cdr3_aa: CASTPEAQPTDTQYF; cdr3_nt: TGTGCCAGCACCCCAGAGGCGCAGCCCACAGATACGCAGTATTTT
j_call: TRBJ1-1; d_call: .; clone_size: .; v_call: TRBV29-1; cdr3_aa: CSVSPSLGNTEAFF; cdr3_nt: TGCAGCGTTTCCCCCAGTTTGGGGAACACTGAAGCTTTCTTT
j_call: TRBJ2-3; d_call: TRBD1; clone_size: .; v_call: TRBV6-5; cdr3_aa: CASRTLDRGTDTQYF; cdr3_nt: TGTGCCAGCAGGACGCTTGACAGGGGCACAGATACGCAGTATTTT
j_call: TRBJ1-4; d_call: .; clone_size: .; v_call: TRBV27; cdr3_aa: CASSFSGTNEKLFF; cdr3_nt: TGTGCCAGCAGTTTTTCCGGGACAAATGAAAAACTGTTTTTT
j_call: TRBJ2-7; d_call: .; clone_size: .; v_call: TRBV10-3; cdr3_aa: CAISEPWVRRDEQYF; cdr3_nt: TGTGCCATCAGTGAGCCGTGGGTCCGACGGGACGAGCAGTACTTC
j_call: TRBJ2-1; d_call: .; clone_size: medium-sized; v_call: TRBV9; cdr3_aa: CASSGQESSYNEQFF; cdr3_nt: TGTGCCAGCAGCGGACAGGAAAGCTCCTACAATGAGCAGTTCTTC
j_call: TRBJ1-1; d_call: .; clone_size: .; v_call: TRBV27; cdr3_aa: CASSFSGGTEAFF; cdr3_nt: TGTGCCAGCAGTTTCTCGGGGGGCACTGAAGCTTTCTTT
j_call: TRBJ1-3; d_call: .; clone_size: .; v_call: TRBV7-9; cdr3_aa: CASSLEVGTIYF; cdr3_nt: TGTGCCAGCAGCTTAGAAGTGGGCACCATATATTTT
j_call: TRBJ2-5; d_call: TRBD2; clone_size: .; v_call: TRBV18; cdr3_aa: CASSLPFAGEETQYF; cdr3_nt: TGTGCCAGCTCACTACCGTTTGCGGGGGAAGAGACCCAGTACTTC
j_call: TRBJ1-6; d_call: .; clone_size: .; v_call: TRBV5-4; cdr3_aa: CASSFRGAGSPLHF; cdr3_nt: TGTGCCAGCAGCTTTCGGGGCGCGGGGTCACCCCTCCACTTT
j_call: TRBJ1-2; d_call: TRBD1; clone_size: .; v_call: TRBV7-2; cdr3_aa: CASSSRTGEAGYTF; cdr3_nt: TGTGCCAGCAGCTCTCGGACAGGGGAGGCAGGCTACACCTTC
j_call: TRBJ2-3; d_call: TRBD1; clone_size: .; v_call: TRBV13; cdr3_aa: CASRDRGITDTQYF; cdr3_nt: TGTGCCAGCAGAGACAGGGGCATCACAGATACGCAGTATTTT
j_call: TRBJ1-2; d_call: TRBD1; clone_size: once; v_call: TRBV6-5; cdr3_aa: CASSRQGFGYTF; cdr3_nt: TGTGCCAGCAGTCGACAGGGCTTTGGCTACACCTTC
j_call: TRBJ2-1; d_call: .; clone_size: .; v_call: TRBV6-4; cdr3_aa: CASSDVGSSYNEQFF; cdr3_nt: TGTGCCAGCAGTGACGTGGGGAGCTCCTACAATGAGCAGTTCTTC
j_call: TRBJ1-2; d_call: .; clone_size: .; v_call: TRBV6-2/TRBV6-3; cdr3_aa: CASSLRVKGYTF; cdr3_nt: TGTGCCAGCAGTCTGCGGGTAAAAGGCTACACCTTC
j_call: TRBJ2-5; d_call: TRBD2; clone_size: .; v_call: TRBV5-1; cdr3_aa: CASSPTPTSWETQYF; cdr3_nt: TGCGCCAGCAGCCCAACCCCGACTAGCTGGGAGACCCAGTACTTC
j_call: TRBJ1-2; d_call: .; clone_size: .; v_call: TRBV18; cdr3_aa: CASSQGVGYYGYTF; cdr3_nt: TGTGCCAGCTCACAGGGGGTAGGCTACTATGGCTACACCTTC
j_call: TRBJ1-1; d_call: .; clone_size: .; v_call: TRBV27; cdr3_aa: CASSPGLVGNTEAFF; cdr3_nt: TGTGCCAGCAGTCCTGGACTCGTCGGGAACACTGAAGCTTTCTTT
j_call: TRBJ2-3; d_call: .; clone_size: few; v_call: TRBV19; cdr3_aa: CASSRGFGTDTQYF; cdr3_nt: TGTGCCAGTAGTAGGGGATTTGGAACAGATACGCAGTATTTT
j_call: TRBJ2-3; d_call: .; clone_size: .; v_call: TRBV28; cdr3_aa: CASSPDSRTDTQYF; cdr3_nt: TGTGCCAGCAGTCCTGACTCCCGCACAGATACGCAGTATTTT
j_call: TRBJ1-1; d_call: .; clone_size: .; v_call: TRBV28; cdr3_aa: CASSLPKGRDIYTEAFF; cdr3_nt: TGTGCCAGCAGTTTACCGAAGGGTAGGGACATCTACACTGAAGCTTTCTTT
j_call: TRBJ1-1; d_call: .; clone_size: .; v_call: TRBV29-1; cdr3_aa: CSGEGQRSTEAFF; cdr3_nt: TGCAGCGGGGAAGGACAGCGCTCGACTGAAGCTTTCTTT
j_call: TRBJ1-3; d_call: .; clone_size: few; v_call: TRBV7-6; cdr3_aa: CASSLDTVPSGNTIYF; cdr3_nt: TGTGCCAGCAGCTTAGACACAGTACCTTCTGGAAACACCATATATTTT
j_call: TRBJ1-1; d_call: .; clone_size: .; v_call: TRBV5-1; cdr3_aa: CASGFEGGKAFF; cdr3_nt: TGCGCCAGCGGTTTTGAGGGGGGAAAAGCTTTCTTT
j_call: TRBJ1-1; d_call: .; clone_size: .; v_call: TRBV2; cdr3_aa: CASHDGTEAFF; cdr3_nt: TGTGCCAGCCACGATGGGACTGAAGCTTTCTTT
j_call: TRBJ2-7; d_call: .; clone_size: .; v_call: TRBV19; cdr3_aa: CASSIYLGLSSEQYF; cdr3_nt: TGTGCCAGTAGTATCTACCTGGGACTCTCCTCCGAGCAGTACTTC
j_call: TRBJ1-2; d_call: .; clone_size: .; v_call: TRBV5-4; cdr3_aa: CASSPTPGDYGYTF; cdr3_nt: TGTGCCAGCAGCCCCACCCCGGGCGACTATGGCTACACCTTC
j_call: TRBJ2-3; d_call: .; clone_size: .; v_call: TRBV14; cdr3_aa: CASSLSIYNTQYF; cdr3_nt: TGTGCCAGCAGCCTTAGTATCTACAATACGCAGTATTTT